Listed below are T cell receptor beta chains from one sample, sequenced in a study of graft-versus-host responses after intestinal transplantation. Antigen specificity for these receptors is unknown. Sequencing used immunoSEQ multiplex PCR; TCRdb keeps in-frame clones, though not all of them. The profile covers tens of thousands of clones, with around 93% appearing a single time and 2% to 2.5% taken by the ten largest. The sample was unstimulated CD8+ T cells sorted from spleen or lymph node cells, taken before intestinal transplant. These receptors came from a human donor who received an intestinal transplant. CDR3s include the opening cysteine and the closing phenylalanine or tryptophan. D genes are given only for firm matches. The size of a clone is reported for some rows only, either as once, few or many, or as a class for expanded clones.

D gene	V gene	J gene	CDR3 length	clone size	CDR3 DNA	CDR3 protein
TRBD1	TRBV12-5	TRBJ2-4	14	NA	TGTGCTAGTGGTTCCGGGACAGTGGGAAACATTCAGTACTTC	CASGSGTVGNIQYF
NA	TRBV4-1	TRBJ2-2	12	NA	TGCGCCAGCAGCCAAGCGGCCGGGGAGCTGTTTTTT	CASSQAAGELFF
NA	TRBV29-1	TRBJ2-1	15	NA	TGCAGCGTTGAGGGCGGGGTCCCGGACTACAATGAGCAGTTCTTC	CSVEGGVPDYNEQFF
NA	TRBV4-3	TRBJ2-7	13	NA	TGCGCCAGCAGCCAGGGACTGGGGGTGGAGCAGTGCTTC	CASSQGLGVEQCF
NA	TRBV12-5	TRBJ1-2	14	once	TGTGCTAGTGTCGGTCTTGACAGAGGCTATGGCTACACCTTC	CASVGLDRGYGYTF
NA	TRBV5-5	TRBJ1-2	17	once	TGTGCCAGCAGCTTGGAGACTTTGGACAGCCCTAACTATGGCTACACCTTC	CASSLETLDSPNYGYTF
TRBD2	TRBV19	TRBJ2-3	18	NA	TGTGCCAGTAGTATTCCTAGCGGGGGGGCCTCTAGCACAGATACGCAGTATTTT	CASSIPSGGASSTDTQYF
TRBD1	TRBV7-9	TRBJ1-1	15	NA	TGTGCCAGCAGCTTAGTGAGGACAGGGCCCACTGAAGCTTTCTTT	CASSLVRTGPTEAFF
NA	TRBV27	TRBJ2-3	12	NA	TGTGCCAGTGGACTGGGCACAGATACGCAGTATTTT	CASGLGTDTQYF
NA	TRBV27	TRBJ2-7	14	NA	TGTGCCAGTAATGGGGGAGGGGGGCCCTACGAGCAGTACTTC	CASNGGGGPYEQYF
NA	TRBV9	TRBJ2-3	14	NA	TGTGCCAGCAGCGTAGGGCCAGACACAGATACGCAGTATTTT	CASSVGPDTDTQYF
NA	TRBV15	TRBJ1-1	15	NA	TGTGCCACCAGCAGGCATATTGGGACAAACACTGAAGCTTTCTTT	CATSRHIGTNTEAFF